These T cell receptor beta chains were read from a single sample in a study of T cells in Graves' hyperthyroidism and ophthalmopathy. TCRdb independently ran MiXCR on the multiplex PCR reads; one entry per CDR3 protein. The sample lists approximately 610,000 distinct CDR3 sequences, about 15% occurring once. Input material: blood. The receptors were sampled from a woman aged 40 to 50 with Graves' ophthalmopathy. The conserved cysteine and the conserved F or W are not part of the CDR3 here.

v_gene	j_gene	CDR3aa
TRBV5-1	TRBJ2-2	ASSLGQAVNTGELF
TRBV19	TRBJ2-7	ASSMTGNLYEQY
TRBV5-1	TRBJ2-7	ASSAAGQGTYEQY
TRBV27	TRBJ2-6	ASSLFGPGQEFSGANVLT
TRBV20-1	TRBJ2-5	SARSHQIQETQY
TRBV12-3/TRBV12-4	TRBJ2-7	ASSATGTLTYEQY
TRBV19	TRBJ2-2	ASSALADANTGELF
TRBV2	TRBJ1-5	ASSEALTGGAEPQH
TRBV28	TRBJ1-2	ASSLGTVYGYT
TRBV30	TRBJ2-6	AWSPGANVLT
TRBV9	TRBJ2-2	ASSVGPDTTNTGELF
TRBV3-1	TRBJ2-5	ASSQGTSGPQETQY
TRBV12-5	TRBJ1-2	VSGRNREYNGYT
TRBV6-5	TRBJ1-2	ASSNPRTRGYT